This T cell receptor (beta chain) appears in the sequencing data of a study of shared clonotypes between healthy human individuals. From germline, CDR1 is SGHAT and CDR2 FQDESV (reference sequence). CDR3 length: 14 amino acids. Trimming took 0 bases from V and 7 from J, leaving 10 bases between them. Generated by immunoSEQ multiplex PCR, the TCRdb table keeps only in-frame clones and is missing some. This sample has approximately 1.4 million clones, with nearly 99% found just once. This clonotype was obtained from a man younger than 45 in good health. The chain employs TRBV11-1 and TRBJ2-1, with D possibly called TRBD1 or TRBD2 (5 bases each). The specimen was naive CD4+ T cells sorted from blood. As for subset: CD45RA+ positively selected. CDR3 nucleotide sequence: TGTGCCAGCAGCTTAGCGGGACCCAAGAATGAGCAGTTCTTC. Translated: CASSLAGPKNEQFF.